This TCR beta chain is from a study of blood T cells in healthy people across ages (dated by TCRdb to 2015 to 2017). Context from the whole study: In model experiments, roughly one uniquely barcoded TCR beta cDNA molecule per two T cells was captured by template switching. The donors were split into four age groups: young (average around 16 years), middle-aged (over 35), aged (62) and long-lived (under 85). Donors of different ages were randomly distributed across sequencing lanes to avoid experimental bias. To track age-related changes in TCR beta repertoire diversity, the study relied on deep sequencing normalized with unique cDNA molecular identifiers. Two additional independent replicas of 1 million unique cDNA reads from the same blood draw were analyzed for two donors (one aged 18 to 29 and one aged 80 or older).

Points the paper makes about the study in general: Total diversity estimates from one million sequenced T cells were considered lower bounds and underestimates. As age increased, observed TCR beta diversity per million T cells dropped in a roughly linear way, and a significant reduction was already evident by age roughly 36. Observed TCR beta diversity correlated strongly with the percentage of naive T cells measured by flow cytometry. Conclusive comparison of naive and antigen-experienced compartments was prevented by the profiling of bulk unsorted PBMCs. Because the CMV infection status of the donors was unknown, age-related changes in expanded clonotypes may potentially have been confounded. Compared with the aged group, more naive CD4+ T cells, fewer expanded clones and increased TCR diversity were shown by the long-lived group, suggesting age selection.

The roughly 39 donors, aged roughly 6 to 100 years, were systemically healthy Caucasian individuals from Russia. Each donor gave 8 to 10 milliliters of peripheral blood, drawn into EDTA-treated Vacutainer tubes. Ficoll-Paque density-gradient centrifugation was used to isolate PBMCs, with at least 6.5 million per sample. Trizol reagent was used to extract total RNA from the PBMCs, yielding at least 6 micrograms per sample. For every donor, an aliquot of PBMCs went through flow cytometry to measure the percentages of naive CD45RAhigh/CD27high T cells. Points on this clonotype: Its antigen specificity is not known. The sample holds no much larger clone one base away, and base qualities are not on file.

Reading from cysteine to phenylalanine, the CDR3 counts 13 amino acids. The read is trimmed to its CDR3 DNA, 39 bases read in frame from base 1. Trimming takes 3 bases off V and 5 bases off J; junction bases not matched to a gene: 4. Sequences SGHRS (CDR1) and YFSETQ (CDR2) are obtained from the germline V gene. Libraries were prepared through 5' RACE. Sequencing used an Illumina HiSeq 2500. The second PCR ran for about 6 to 11 cycles and used a J-beta primer mix along with a sample-barcoded 5' primer. A unique molecular identifier was introduced onto each TCR beta cDNA molecule by a template-switch 5' adaptor carrying 12 random nucleotides. Each sample yielded at least 3 million CDR3-containing paired-end reads. First-strand cDNA synthesis was performed from all RNA using the Mint cDNA synthesis kit, with priming by a TRBC-specific oligonucleotide. Following uracil-DNA glycosylase treatment, a first 18-cycle PCR with universal primers M1SS and BC2_uni_R was performed on all cDNA. The authors processed their data as follows. For normalization, 1 million high-quality reads, each with a distinct molecular identifier, were randomly selected from each sample. Instead of being binned into consensus sequences, reads with shared molecular identifiers were discarded. CDR3 identification, clonotype clustering and error correction used MiTCR with a Q25 quality threshold and the strictest error-elimination algorithm. A nonparametric unseen species model using Euler transformation provided a lower-bound estimate of total TCR beta diversity. TCRdb reworked the public reads: Q25 trimming with fastp, MiXCR clone assembly, productive beta chains retained. Every CDR3 protein is listed once, alongside the most common genes and DNA of its rows. These V and J calls rely on TCRdb rather than the paper's analysis. The sample table lists a few hundred thousand distinct CDR3 sequences, over 45% of them with a count of one. The ten biggest clones cover around 49% of the sample.

The sample taken for sequencing was blood. Recombination connected TRBV5-1 to TRBJ2-7; the central 8 bases match TRBD1. The sequence came from a man in his sixties in good health. The nucleotide sequence is TGCGCCAGCAGCTATGGACAGGGCAACGAGCAGTACTTC. Translated, it gives CASSYGQGNEQYF.